This is a list of T cell receptor beta chains from one sample in a study of beta chain features in type 1 diabetes. TCRdb's copy holds only in-frame clones and misses some; the assay was immunoSEQ multiplex PCR. The sample comprises 630,000 or so clones, more than 13% of which are singletons, and nearly 0.04% rests with the top ten. The sequencing input was naive CD4+ T cells from blood. These TCRs come from a man between 18 and 35 years old with type 1 diabetes. Both conserved end residues are part of each CDR3. A D gene is named only where the DNA matches it firmly. Only some rows state a clone size, as once, few, many or a class for expanded clones.

v_call	d_call	j_call	clone_size	cdr3_nt	cdr3_aa
TRBV10-3	-	TRBJ2-7	-	TGTGCCATCAGCCAGGGTGTGGCCTACGAGCAGTACTTC	CAISQGVAYEQYF
TRBV30	TRBD2	TRBJ2-5	-	TGTGCCTGGAACTCGGGGGGGCAAGAGACCCAGTACTTC	CAWNSGGQETQYF
TRBV4-3	TRBD1	TRBJ2-3	-	TGCGCCAGCAGCCAAGGGGGACAGGGGAAAGATACGCAGTATTTT	CASSQGGQGKDTQYF
TRBV29-1	-	TRBJ2-3	few	TGCAGCGTTGAGCTAGCCCCAGATACGCAGTATTTT	CSVELAPDTQYF
TRBV7-2	-	TRBJ2-7	-	TGTGCCAGCAGTGCGGGGGACAGGTATTACTACGAGCAGTACTTC	CASSAGDRYYYEQYF
TRBV6-5	-	TRBJ1-2	-	TGTGCCAGCAGTTACTCGGGCCGGCATAGGAATGGCTACACCTTC	CASSYSGRHRNGYTF
TRBV29-1	-	TRBJ2-1	few	TGCAGCGGCCGGGGGGCAGGGGAACACAATGAGCAGTTCTTC	CSGRGAGEHNEQFF
TRBV10-1	-	TRBJ2-1	few	TGCGCCAGCAGGGATGACAGTTTTGAGCAGTTCTTC	CASRDDSFEQFF
TRBV29-1	-	TRBJ2-3	-	TGCAGCGTTGAAGGACTTGGGAATACGCAGTATTTT	CSVEGLGNTQYF
TRBV7-9	TRBD2	TRBJ2-3	-	TGTGCCAGCAGCCCTAGCGGGGGTCGTGATACGCAGTATTTT	CASSPSGGRDTQYF
TRBV6-1	TRBD2	TRBJ2-1	few	TGTGCCAGCAGTACCCGACTAGCAAGGTCCCATGAGCAGTTCTTC	CASSTRLARSHEQFF
TRBV10-3	TRBD1	TRBJ2-7	few	TGTGCCACCGGAGACAGGGACTCCTACGAGCAGTACTTC	CATGDRDSYEQYF
TRBV10-3	TRBD1	TRBJ1-4	-	TGTGCCATCAGTGAGTCGATCTTCGGACAGGGGACAACTAATGAAAAACTGTTTTTT	CAISESIFGQGTTNEKLFF
TRBV13	-	TRBJ2-7	many	TGTGCCAGCAGCTCAAAAGACAGACCAGTAGCCTACGAGCAGTACTTC	CASSSKDRPVAYEQYF
TRBV29-1	-	TRBJ1-1	few	TGCAGCGTTACAGTGAACACTGAAGCTTTCTTT	CSVTVNTEAFF
TRBV7-3	TRBD1	TRBJ2-2	-	TGTGCCAGCAGCTACACAGGGGGTAACACCGGGGAGCTGTTTTTT	CASSYTGGNTGELFF
TRBV7-2	-	TRBJ2-1	-	TGTGCCAGCAGCTTATTCCCGCACGGGAGTGGCGATGAGCAGTTCTTC	CASSLFPHGSGDEQFF
TRBV18	-	TRBJ2-7	-	TGTGCCAGCTCACTATCCCCCTCCTACGAGCAGTACTTC	CASSLSPSYEQYF
TRBV7-2	TRBD1	TRBJ1-5	-	TGTGCCAGCAGCATGGACAGGGCTCAGCCCCAGCATTTT	CASSMDRAQPQHF
TRBV6-5	-	TRBJ2-2	few	TGTGCCAGCAGGTTGGGCACAAGGGCGACCGGGGAGCTGTTTTTT	CASRLGTRATGELFF
TRBV7-3	-	TRBJ2-7	few	TGTGCCAGCAGCCCCGCGGCTAACTCCTACGAGCAGTACTTC	CASSPAANSYEQYF
TRBV5-1	-	TRBJ2-7	-	TGCGCCAGCAGCTTCGGAGGGGATGAGCAGTACTTC	CASSFGGDEQYF
TRBV7-9	TRBD1	TRBJ1-1	-	TGTGCCAGCAGCCGACAGGGAGGCACTGAAGCTTTCTTT	CASSRQGGTEAFF
TRBV28	-	TRBJ2-7	few	TGTGCCACCACGCCGGAGGCAGGCGGGCGGTACGAGCAGTACTTC	CATTPEAGGRYEQYF
TRBV7-2	-	TRBJ1-2	-	TGTGCCAGCAGCTTAGGGCCTCAACAGGGAACCTATGGCTACACCTTC	CASSLGPQQGTYGYTF
TRBV5-6	-	TRBJ2-3	-	TGTGCCAGCATCAATCCACAGGCCACAGATACGCAGTATTTT	CASINPQATDTQYF
TRBV18	-	TRBJ2-7	few	TGTGCCAGCTCCCGGGAACGGGTGAACAACGAGCAGTACTTC	CASSRERVNNEQYF
TRBV2	TRBD1	TRBJ1-2	-	TGTGCCAGCAGCCGGGACAGTCTTGGCTACACCTTC	CASSRDSLGYTF